This T cell receptor beta chain was observed in a study of T cell clonotyping in hematopoietic cell transplantation. TCRdb keeps only in-frame clones here, not all; method: immunoSEQ multiplex PCR. This repertoire shows 8,500 to 9,000 clones, 90% to 95% found once; its top ten account for more than 5%. CDR1 is MGHRA, CDR2 YSYEKL, per germline. This CDR3 spans 18 amino acids. Losses at the gene ends were 4 bases for V and 0 bases for J; bases not matched to a gene: 8. Regarding the study as a whole: Few recipient clonotypes overlapped donors; over 95% were de novo at given depth.

Comment on this clone: The target antigen is unknown.

The genes are TRBV4-1 and TRBJ1-3; 11 bases line up with TRBD1. This TCR was sampled from a male patient aged 45-60 years who had an allogeneic stem cell transplant from a related donor, so T cells may come from the graft donor. Some clones in this sample may be carry-over from other donors' samples. Sequenced material: PBMCs, taken 100 days after allogeneic stem cell transplant. Here the CDR3 reads CASSPDRGLFSSGNTIYF. CDR3 bases: TGCGCCAGCAGCCCGGACAGGGGGCTCTTCAGCTCTGGAAACACCATATATTTT.